This T cell receptor beta chain was found in a study of response to subunit inactivated influenza vaccine. Regarding the study as a whole: Few additional T cells are recruited per seasonal influenza vaccination, authors suggested.

TCRdb called the RT-PCR reads again in MiXCR, with one record for every CDR3 protein. Of over 800,000 distinct CDR3 sequences listed, approximately 21% are singletons. Points on this clonotype: Antigen specificity is unknown.

This TCR was sampled from a man aged 45-65 years who received an inactivated influenza vaccine. Sequencing used PBMCs from blood, obtained approximately 5 days after vaccination.

CDR3 in amino acids: CASSVQGSYQETQYF. The CDR3 DNA sequence: TGTGCCAGCAGCGTGCAGGGCTCGTACCAAGAGACCCAGTACTTC. The rearrangement links TRBV9 to TRBJ2-5; possibly TRBD1 for D (5 bases). Germline assignment: CDR1 SGDLS and CDR2 YYNGEE. The CDR3 spans 15 residues. Trimming took off 2 bases at V and 0 bases at J, with 11 bases between the two ends.